The 22 T cell receptor beta chains below come from one sample, sequenced in a study of blood T cell repertoires in COVID-19. Assay: immunoSEQ multiplex PCR; the TCRdb copy retains only in-frame clones and omits some. The sample lists about 88,000 clones, 90% occurring once. The source material was peripheral blood. These receptors were obtained from a man between 18 and 29 years old with COVID-19, enrolled during active disease.

The rearrangement links TRBV9 to TRBJ2-1, with 16 bases fitting TRBD2. This CDR3 region has 20 residues. Trimming took 4 bases from V and 2 from J; bases not matched to a gene: 12. Germline loops: CDR1 SGDLS, CDR2 YYNGEE. CDR3 amino acids: CASSTPRGLAGGGTYNEQFF. The CDR3 bases are TGTGCCAGCAGCACTCCCAGGGGACTAGCGGGAGGGGGGACCTACAATGAGCAGTTCTTC.

Remarks on this clone: The sample holds other DNA sequences that translate to the same CDR3. This chain joins TRBV5-1 and TRBJ2-7; 11 bases map to TRBD1. Trimming removed 0 bases from V and 2 bases from J; junction bases left unmatched: 1. The CDR3 spans 15 residues. Germline values: CDR1 SGHRS, CDR2 YFSETQ. The CDR3 reads CASSLGTGGPYEQYF. The CDR3 DNA reads TGCGCCAGCAGCTTGGGGACAGGGGGCCCCTACGAGCAGTACTTC.

In DNA, the CDR3 is TGTGCCAGCAGTGAACGGGGCGGGACGAACACCGGGGAGCTGTTTTTT. It codes for CASSERGGTNTGELFF. The genes are TRBV2 and TRBJ2-2, with D possibly matching TRBD2 (6 bases). CDR1 is SNHLY, CDR2 FYNNEI, per germline. The length of the CDR3 is 16 residues. V was cut by 2 bases and J by 0 bases, with 10 bases left in between.

This chain connects TRBV3-1 (or the pseudogene TRBV3-2) to TRBJ2-7, with D possibly matching TRBD1 (5 bases). The germline gives CDR1 LGHDT, CDR2 YNNKEL (reference sequence). The CDR3 runs 14 residues. Trimming pared 3 bases from V and 3 bases from J, leaving 12 bases between. The DNA for the CDR3 is TGTGCCAGCAGCCAGGGCAGGGCTGGCTACGAGCAGTACTTC. Amino acid sequence: CASSQGRAGYEQYF.

The gene calls are TRBV7-9 and TRBJ2-1, with 9 bases that match TRBD1. Germline V lookup: CDR1 SEHNR, CDR2 FQNEAQ (reference sequence). Unmatched junction bases numbered 5, after V lost 3 bases and J lost 5 bases. The CDR3 has 15 residues. The CDR3 DNA follows: TGTGCCAGCAGCTTTGACAGGGGGAGGGACAATGAGCAGTTCTTC. Amino acids: CASSFDRGRDNEQFF.

The chain is built from TRBV7-3 and TRBJ2-3; perhaps TRBD1 as D (5 bases). Trimming left V 5 bases short and J 2 bases short, with 11 bases between. The CDR3 totals 14 residues. The germline gives CDR1 SGHTA, CDR2 FQGTGA. CDR3 protein: CASSLDSFTDTQYF. CDR3 coding DNA: TGTGCCAGCAGCCTCGACAGTTTCACAGATACGCAGTATTTT.

As concerns this clone: At one end, the junction sequence differs from germline, possibly due to a read error. The chain couples TRBV7-2 to TRBJ2-5; 13 positions agree with TRBD2. The length of the CDR3 is 13 residues. In germline, CDR1 is SGHTA, CDR2 FQGNSA. The CDR3 nucleotides are TGTGCCAGCAGCTTAGGGACTAGCGGGAGCGGGGACTTC. It is translated as CASSLGTSGSGDF. Using reference TRBV7-2 and TRBJ2-5 for the parts outside the CDR3, the full variable domain is GAGVSQSPSNKVTEKGKDVELRCDPISGHTALYWYRQSLGQGLEFLIYFQGNSAPDKSGLPSDRFSAERTGGSVSTLTIQRTQQEDSAVYLCASSLGTSGSGDFGPGTRLLVL.

This rearrangement joins TRBV28 to TRBJ2-1; D gene unclear. CDR3 length: 13 residues. V gave up 8 bases and J gave up 0 bases, with 8 bases separating them. CDR1 MDHEN and CDR2 SYDVKM come from the germline V gene. The CDR3 DNA is TGTGCCAGCGCCAAGAGCTCCTACAATGAGCAGTTCTTC. It yields the protein CASAKSSYNEQFF. The variable domain in full, completed from reference TRBV28 and TRBJ2-1, reads DVKVTQSSRYLVKRTGEKVFLECVQDMDHENMFWYRQDPGLGLRLIYFSYDVKMKEKGDIPEGYSVSREKKERFSLILESASTNQTSMYLCASAKSSYNEQFFGPGTRLTVL.

The V and J genes are TRBV5-8 and TRBJ2-7; the match to TRBD2 covers 11 bases. This CDR3 contains 12 residues. V lost 3 bases to trimming and J lost 11 bases; unmatched junction nucleotides: 4. Looked up from germline, CDR1 is SGHTS and CDR2 is YDEGEE. The CDR3 reads CASSYVAGGEYF. CDR3 sequence (DNA): TGTGCCAGCAGCTACGTAGCGGGAGGGGAGTACTTC.

The chain links TRBV10-3 to TRBJ2-7; 7 bases match TRBD1. Unmatched junction bases numbered 10, after V lost 5 bases and J lost 3 bases. There are 15 residues in the CDR3. From germline, CDR1 is ENHRY and CDR2 SYGVKD. The CDR3 loop reads CAISSRDSLLYEQYF. In DNA, the CDR3 is TGTGCCATCAGTTCCCGGGACAGCCTCCTCTACGAGCAGTACTTC.

This chain uses TRBV6-5 with TRBJ2-7; D remains ambiguous. Germline V gene lookup returns CDR1 MNHEY and CDR2 SVGAGI. CDR3 size: 10 residues. Deletions cut 6 bases from V and 5 bases from J, with 5 bases between. The CDR3 DNA reads TGTGCCAGCAGAAGAGACGAGCAGTACTTC. This gives the protein CASRRDEQYF.

The rearrangement uses TRBV5-6 and TRBJ1-4; D possibly corresponds to TRBD1 (5 bases). CDR1 and CDR2 from the germline V gene are SGHDT and YYEEEE. Trimming pared 4 bases from V and 1 base from J, leaving 14 bases between. This CDR3 is 16 amino acids long. Here the CDR3 reads CASSPNAGQTNEKLFF. DNA for the CDR3: TGTGCCAGCAGCCCAAATGCGGGGCAAACTAATGAAAAACTGTTTTTT.

This chain joins TRBV5-6 and TRBJ2-7; 7 nucleotides line up with TRBD1. Per the germline V gene, CDR1 is SGHDT and CDR2 is YYEEEE. Trimming took 4 bases from V and 1 from J; bases not matched to a gene: 5. The CDR3 sequence is 14 residues long. CDR3 nucleotides: TGTGCCAGCAGCCGGGACAGCTATTCCTACGAGCAGTACTTC. Protein sequence: CASSRDSYSYEQYF.

The V gene is TRBV7-3, the J gene TRBJ2-2; 8 bases are shared with TRBD2. CDR3 length equals 15 residues. Losses at the gene ends were 3 bases for V and 4 bases for J; bases not matched to a gene: 4. The germline V gene encodes CDR1 SGHTA and CDR2 FQGTGA. This CDR3 is CASSFSGDGTGELFF. The CDR3 DNA reads as TGTGCCAGCAGCTTTAGCGGGGATGGCACCGGGGAGCTGTTTTTT.

The rearrangement uses TRBV3-1 (or the pseudogene TRBV3-2) and TRBJ2-1; no firm D call. Germline CDR1 reads LGHDT; CDR2 reads YNNKEL (reference sequence). Trimming cost V 2 bases and J 2 bases, with 16 bases left between them. This CDR3 has 17 amino acids. The CDR3 reads CASSQRTAVITYNEQFF. In DNA form, the CDR3 reads TGTGCCAGCAGCCAAAGAACCGCGGTAATCACCTACAATGAGCAGTTCTTC.

In nucleotides, the CDR3 is TGTGCCAGCAGAGGAGCGGGAAACTACAATGAGCAGTTCTTC. This encodes CASRGAGNYNEQFF. V gene TRBV21-1 combines with J gene TRBJ2-1; the DNA was not compared with TRBD2, the D call given in the table. TRBV21-1 is assigned pseudogene status. This CDR3 has 14 residues.

The rearrangement joins TRBV7-2 to TRBJ2-4; D might be TRBD2 (6 bases). CDR3 size: 13 residues. CDR1 is SGHTA, CDR2 FQGNSA, per germline. Between the trimmed V and J ends, which lost 0 bases and 11 bases, there was a span of 11 bases. The CDR3 protein is CASSLATGVVQYF. For the CDR3, the DNA is TGTGCCAGCAGCTTAGCGACGGGAGTGGTTCAGTACTTC.

This sequence joins TRBV10-3 and TRBJ2-3, with TRBD1 identical over 8 bases. J gave up 0 bases and V 5 bases, and 4 bases lay outside the gene matches. Germline V gives CDR1 ENHRY, CDR2 SYGVKD. This CDR3 comprises 15 residues. The CDR3 coding sequence is TGTGCCATCAGTTTGGACAGGGTTAGCACAGATACGCAGTATTTT. Its protein product is CAISLDRVSTDTQYF.

The rearrangement links TRBV10-3 to TRBJ2-3; 8 positions match TRBD1. V shed 11 bases, J shed 7 bases, and the junction held 14 bases outside the gene matches. The germline V gene has CDR1 ENHRY and CDR2 SYGVKD. The CDR3 is 14 amino acids. This CDR3 reads CASTPAGGTNTQYF. In DNA form, the CDR3 reads TGTGCCTCTACGCCGGCAGGGGGCACCAATACGCAGTATTTT.

This clone was detected only once. One end of the junction varies from germline; a read error may be responsible. The chain links TRBV6-2 or TRBV6-3 to TRBJ2-7, with 10 positions matching TRBD1. Per the germline V gene, CDR1 is MNHEY and CDR2 is SVGEGT. The CDR3 loop spans 13 amino acids. The CDR3 sequence is CASSRRDRGIRDF. The CDR3 nucleotides read TGTGCCAGCAGTCGACGGGACAGGGGAATTCGGGACTTC.

The CDR3 DNA reads TGTGCCATCAGTGAGTCGAACAGGGATACCGGGGAGCTGTTTTTT. Translating gives CAISESNRDTGELFF. This sequence joins TRBV10-3 and TRBJ2-2, with D possibly matching TRBD1 (6 bases). V gave up 0 bases and J gave up 5 bases, with 10 bases separating them. CDR3 length equals 15 residues. Germline values: CDR1 ENHRY, CDR2 SYGVKD.

The chain carries TRBV28 and TRBJ1-1, with D possibly TRBD1 on 5 matching bases. Trimming shortened V by 10 bases and J by 2 bases, and 11 bases separated the two germline ends. The CDR3 is 12 amino acids. Germline lookup yields CDR1 MDHEN and CDR2 SYDVKM. The CDR3 DNA follows: TGTGCCACCAGACAGTTAAACACTGAAGCTTTCTTT. This encodes CATRQLNTEAFF.